This TCR beta chain was obtained from a study of T cells in Graves' hyperthyroidism and ophthalmopathy. Study outcomes and limitations: Ophthalmopathy was told apart from stable hyperthyroidism by a 13 V-J model.

Ten or more counts support this clonotype. Antigen: not known. Ahead of any ophthalmopathy symptoms, the blood sample was obtained at the first diagnosis of hyperthyroidism. Researchers took RNA transcripts and amplified the TCR beta CDR3 regions from them. When the TCR CDR3 underwent first-round RT-PCR, the HTBI primer set was used. TCRdb reprocessed the multiplex PCR reads with MiXCR, giving one entry per CDR3 protein. Of hundreds of thousands of distinct CDR3 sequences listed, approximately 15% were seen once; the top ten hold more than 5%. Germline loops: CDR1 GTSNPN, CDR2 SVGIG (reference sequence). The V and J ends lost 7 bases and 0 bases respectively, with 4 bases between them. This CDR3 is 11 amino acids long.

This rearrangement joins TRBV30 to TRBJ2-4; D uncertain. Sample: blood. This receptor was identified in a woman in her thirties with Graves' hyperthyroidism that later progressed to Graves' ophthalmopathy. The CDR3, as DNA: TGTGCCTCGGTAGCCAAAAACATTCAGTACTTC. It is translated as CASVAKNIQYF. The full variable domain, rest sourced from reference TRBV30 and TRBJ2-4, is SQTIHQWPATLVQPVGSPLSLECTVEGTSNPNLYWYRQAAGRGLQLLFYSVGIGQISSEVPQNLSASRPQDRQFILSSKKLLLSDSGFYLCASVAKNIQYFGAGTRLSVL.